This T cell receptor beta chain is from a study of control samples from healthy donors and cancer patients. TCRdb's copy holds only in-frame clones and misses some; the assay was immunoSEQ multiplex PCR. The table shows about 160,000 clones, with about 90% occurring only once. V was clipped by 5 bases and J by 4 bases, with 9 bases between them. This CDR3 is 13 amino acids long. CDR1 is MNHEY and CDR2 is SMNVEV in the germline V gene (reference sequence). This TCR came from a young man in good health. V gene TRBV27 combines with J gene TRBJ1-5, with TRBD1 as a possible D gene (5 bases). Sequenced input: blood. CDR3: CASSDDRNQPQHF. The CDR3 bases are TGTGCCAGCAGTGATGACAGAAATCAGCCCCAGCATTTT.